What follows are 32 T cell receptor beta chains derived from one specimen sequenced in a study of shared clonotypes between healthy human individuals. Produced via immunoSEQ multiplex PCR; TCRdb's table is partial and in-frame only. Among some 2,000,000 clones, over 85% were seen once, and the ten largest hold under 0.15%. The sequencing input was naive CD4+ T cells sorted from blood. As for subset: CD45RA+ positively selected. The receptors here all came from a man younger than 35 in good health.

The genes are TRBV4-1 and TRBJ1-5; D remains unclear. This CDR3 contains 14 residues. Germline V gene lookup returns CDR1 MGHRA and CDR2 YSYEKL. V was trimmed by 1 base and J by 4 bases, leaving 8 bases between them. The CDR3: CASSQGGFNQPQHF. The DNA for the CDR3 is TGCGCCAGCAGCCAAGGTGGCTTTAATCAGCCCCAGCATTTT.

CDR3 nucleotide sequence: TGTGCCAGCAGCTTATGGGGGTCCACAGATACGCAGTATTTT. Translating gives CASSLWGSTDTQYF. This chain connects TRBV11-2 to TRBJ2-3, with D perhaps TRBD1 or TRBD2 (5 bases each). The V end lost 2 bases, the J end lost 2 bases, and 8 bases lay between the germline ends. This CDR3 has 14 residues. Germline CDR1 is SGHAT and CDR2 is FQNNGV.

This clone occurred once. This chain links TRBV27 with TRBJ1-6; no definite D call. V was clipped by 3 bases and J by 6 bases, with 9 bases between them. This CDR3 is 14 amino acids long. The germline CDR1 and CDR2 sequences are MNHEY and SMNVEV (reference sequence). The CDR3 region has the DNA TGTGCCAGCAGTTTCCCACAGACTAATTCACCCCTCCACTTT. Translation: CASSFPQTNSPLHF.

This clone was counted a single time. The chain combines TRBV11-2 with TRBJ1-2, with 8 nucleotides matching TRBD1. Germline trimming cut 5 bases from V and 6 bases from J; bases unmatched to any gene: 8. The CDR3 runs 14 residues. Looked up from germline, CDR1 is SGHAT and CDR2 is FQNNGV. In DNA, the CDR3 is TGTGCCAGCAGCCCGGACAGGGTATTCCATGGCTACACCTTC. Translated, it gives CASSPDRVFHGYTF.

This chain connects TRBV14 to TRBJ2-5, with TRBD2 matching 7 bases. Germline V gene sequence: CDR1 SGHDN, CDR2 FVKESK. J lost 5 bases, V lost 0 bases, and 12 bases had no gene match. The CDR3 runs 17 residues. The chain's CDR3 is CASSQERGLREMETQYF. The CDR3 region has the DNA TGTGCCAGCAGCCAAGAGAGGGGTCTGCGGGAGATGGAGACCCAGTACTTC.

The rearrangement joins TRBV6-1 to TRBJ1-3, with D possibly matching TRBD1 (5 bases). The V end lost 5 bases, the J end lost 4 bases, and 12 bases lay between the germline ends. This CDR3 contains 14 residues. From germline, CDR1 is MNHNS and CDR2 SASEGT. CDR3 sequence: CASSPNRSGNTIYF. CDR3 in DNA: TGTGCCAGCAGTCCAAACAGGTCCGGAAACACCATATATTTT.

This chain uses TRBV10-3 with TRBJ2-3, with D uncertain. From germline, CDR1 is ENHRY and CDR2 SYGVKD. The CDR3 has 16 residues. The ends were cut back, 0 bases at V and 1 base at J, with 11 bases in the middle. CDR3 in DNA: TGTGCCATCAGTGAGTCGAACGTAAGAGGCACAGATACGCAGTATTTT. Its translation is CAISESNVRGTDTQYF.

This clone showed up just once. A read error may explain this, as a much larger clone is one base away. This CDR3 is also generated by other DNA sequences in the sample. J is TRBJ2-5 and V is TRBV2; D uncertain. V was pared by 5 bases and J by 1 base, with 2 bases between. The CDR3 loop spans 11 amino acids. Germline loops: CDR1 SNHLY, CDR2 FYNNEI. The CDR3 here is CASSRQETQYF. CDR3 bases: TGTGCCAGCAGTCGCCAAGAGACCCAGTACTTC. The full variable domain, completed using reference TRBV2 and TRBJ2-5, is EPEVTQTPSHQVTQMGQEVILRCVPISNHLYFYWYRQILGQKVEFLVSFYNNEISEKSEIFDDQFSVERPDGSNFTLKIRSTKLEDSAMYFCASSRQETQYFGPGTRLLVL.

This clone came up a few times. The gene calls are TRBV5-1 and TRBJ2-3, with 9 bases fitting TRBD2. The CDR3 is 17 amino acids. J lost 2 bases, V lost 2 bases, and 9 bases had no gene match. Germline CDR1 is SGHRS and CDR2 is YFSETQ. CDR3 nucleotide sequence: TGCGCCAGCAGCTTACTATCAGCGGGGGGTCTCACAGATACGCAGTATTTT. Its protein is CASSLLSAGGLTDTQYF.

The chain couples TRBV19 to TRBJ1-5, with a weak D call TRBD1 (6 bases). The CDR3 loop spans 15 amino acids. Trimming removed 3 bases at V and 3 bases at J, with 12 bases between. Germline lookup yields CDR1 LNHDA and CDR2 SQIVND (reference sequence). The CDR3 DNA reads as TGTGCCAGTAGTATGAGGCAGGGGTTCAATCAGCCCCAGCATTTT. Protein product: CASSMRQGFNQPQHF.

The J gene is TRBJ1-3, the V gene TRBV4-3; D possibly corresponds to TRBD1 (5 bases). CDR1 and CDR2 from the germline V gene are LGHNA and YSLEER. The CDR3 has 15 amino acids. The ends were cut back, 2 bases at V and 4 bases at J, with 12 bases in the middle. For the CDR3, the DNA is TGCGCCAGCAGCCAAATAGAGACAGACGGAAACACCATATATTTT. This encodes CASSQIETDGNTIYF.

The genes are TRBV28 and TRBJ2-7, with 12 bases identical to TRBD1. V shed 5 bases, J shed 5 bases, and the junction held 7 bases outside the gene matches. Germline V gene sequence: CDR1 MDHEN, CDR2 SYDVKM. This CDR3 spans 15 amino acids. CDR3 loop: CASSVPGQGADEQYF. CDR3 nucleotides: TGTGCCAGCAGTGTGCCGGGACAGGGGGCGGACGAGCAGTACTTC.

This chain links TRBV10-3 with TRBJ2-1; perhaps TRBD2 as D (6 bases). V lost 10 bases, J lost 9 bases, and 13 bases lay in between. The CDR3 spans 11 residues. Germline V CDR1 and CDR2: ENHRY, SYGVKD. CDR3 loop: CATRLGIEQFF. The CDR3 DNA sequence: TGTGCCACACGACTAGGGATTGAGCAGTTCTTC.

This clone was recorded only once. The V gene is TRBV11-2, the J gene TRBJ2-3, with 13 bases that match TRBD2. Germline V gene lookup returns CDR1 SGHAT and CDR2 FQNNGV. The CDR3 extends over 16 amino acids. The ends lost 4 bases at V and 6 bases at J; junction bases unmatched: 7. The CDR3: CASSSVLAGGLDTQYF. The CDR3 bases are TGTGCCAGCAGCTCGGTACTAGCGGGGGGGCTTGATACGCAGTATTTT. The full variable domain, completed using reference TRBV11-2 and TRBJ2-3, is EAGVAQSPRYKIIEKRQSVAFWCNPISGHATLYWYQQILGQGPKLLIQFQNNGVVDDSQLPKDRFSAERLKGVDSTLKIQPAKLEDSAVYLCASSSVLAGGLDTQYFGPGTRLTVL.

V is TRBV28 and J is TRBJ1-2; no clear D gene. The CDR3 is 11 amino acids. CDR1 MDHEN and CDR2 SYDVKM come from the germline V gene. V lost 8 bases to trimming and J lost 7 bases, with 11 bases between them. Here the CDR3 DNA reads TGTGCCAGCGGCACTATGGGTGGCTACACCTTC. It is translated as CASGTMGGYTF.

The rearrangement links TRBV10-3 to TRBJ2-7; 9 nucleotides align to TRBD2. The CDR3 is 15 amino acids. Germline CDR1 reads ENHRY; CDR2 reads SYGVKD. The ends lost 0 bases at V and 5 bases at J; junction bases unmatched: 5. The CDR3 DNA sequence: TGTGCCATCAGTGAGTCGATAGCGGGAGTAAACGAGCAGTACTTC. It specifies CAISESIAGVNEQYF.

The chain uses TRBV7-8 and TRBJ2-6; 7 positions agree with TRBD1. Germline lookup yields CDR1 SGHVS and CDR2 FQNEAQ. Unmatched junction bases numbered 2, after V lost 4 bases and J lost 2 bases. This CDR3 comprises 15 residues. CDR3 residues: CASSWQGAGANVLTF. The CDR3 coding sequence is TGTGCCAGCAGCTGGCAGGGGGCTGGGGCCAACGTCCTGACTTTC.

As DNA, the CDR3 is TGCGCCAGCAGTGGGGGTACTAGCGGGGGAACCCCGGTCCAAGAGACCCAGTACTTC. It translates to CASSGGTSGGTPVQETQYF. This chain links TRBV10-1 with TRBJ2-5, with TRBD2 identical over 11 bases. CDR3 length: 19 amino acids. Losses at the gene ends were 4 bases for V and 1 base for J; bases not matched to a gene: 14. Germline lookup yields CDR1 WNHNN and CDR2 SYGVQD (reference sequence).

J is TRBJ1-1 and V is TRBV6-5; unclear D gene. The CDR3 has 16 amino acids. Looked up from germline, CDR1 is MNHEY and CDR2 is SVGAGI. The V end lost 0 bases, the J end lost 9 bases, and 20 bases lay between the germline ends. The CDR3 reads CASSYSSRGQRGKAFF. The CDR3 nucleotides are TGTGCCAGCAGTTACTCGTCTCGGGGTCAGCGGGGAAAAGCTTTCTTT.

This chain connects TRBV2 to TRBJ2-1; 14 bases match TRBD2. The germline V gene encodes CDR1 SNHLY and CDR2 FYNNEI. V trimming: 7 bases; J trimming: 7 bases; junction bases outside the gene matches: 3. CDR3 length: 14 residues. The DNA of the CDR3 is TGTGCCAGCACCCGACTAGCGGGGGGGAATGAGCAGTTCTTC. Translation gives CASTRLAGGNEQFF.

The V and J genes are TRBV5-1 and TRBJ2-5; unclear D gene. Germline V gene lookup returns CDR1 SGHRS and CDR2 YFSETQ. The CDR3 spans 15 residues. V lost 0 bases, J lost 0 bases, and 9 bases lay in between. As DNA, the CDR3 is TGCGCCAGCAGCTTGGCCAGCCCATACCAAGAGACCCAGTACTTC. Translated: CASSLASPYQETQYF. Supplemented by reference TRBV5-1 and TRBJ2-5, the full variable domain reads KAGVTQTPRYLIKTRGQQVTLSCSPISGHRSVSWYQQTPGQGLQFLFEYFSETQRNKGNFPGRFSGRQFSNSRSEMNVSTLELGDSALYLCASSLASPYQETQYFGPGTRLLVL.

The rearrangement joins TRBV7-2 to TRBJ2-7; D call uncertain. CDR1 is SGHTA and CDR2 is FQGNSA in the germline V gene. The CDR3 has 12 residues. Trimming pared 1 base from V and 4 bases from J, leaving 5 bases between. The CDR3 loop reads CASSLVWYEQYF. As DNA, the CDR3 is TGTGCCAGCAGCTTAGTGTGGTACGAGCAGTACTTC.

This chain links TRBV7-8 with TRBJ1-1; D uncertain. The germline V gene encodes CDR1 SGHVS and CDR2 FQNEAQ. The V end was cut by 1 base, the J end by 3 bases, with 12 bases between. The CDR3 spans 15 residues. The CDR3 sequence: CASSLEALRDTEAFF. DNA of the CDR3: TGTGCCAGCAGCTTAGAGGCTCTGCGAGACACTGAAGCTTTCTTT.

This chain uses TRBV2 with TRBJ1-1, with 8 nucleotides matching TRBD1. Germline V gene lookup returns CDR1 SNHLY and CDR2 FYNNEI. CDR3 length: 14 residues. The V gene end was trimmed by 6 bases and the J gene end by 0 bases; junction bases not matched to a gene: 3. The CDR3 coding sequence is TGTGCCAGCAGCCCAGGGGGCCTGAACACTGAAGCTTTCTTT. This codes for CASSPGGLNTEAFF.

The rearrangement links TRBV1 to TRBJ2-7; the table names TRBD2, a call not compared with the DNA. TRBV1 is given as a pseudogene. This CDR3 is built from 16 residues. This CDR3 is CTSSQDEASGGHEQYF. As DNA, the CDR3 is TGCACCAGCAGCCAAGATGAGGCTAGCGGGGGCCACGAGCAGTACTTC.

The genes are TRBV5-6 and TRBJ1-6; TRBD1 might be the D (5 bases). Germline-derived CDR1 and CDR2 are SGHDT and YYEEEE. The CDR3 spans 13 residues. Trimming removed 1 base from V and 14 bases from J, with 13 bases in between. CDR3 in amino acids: CASSLSDIRALHF. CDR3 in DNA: TGTGCCAGCAGCTTGAGTGATATCAGGGCCCTCCACTTT.

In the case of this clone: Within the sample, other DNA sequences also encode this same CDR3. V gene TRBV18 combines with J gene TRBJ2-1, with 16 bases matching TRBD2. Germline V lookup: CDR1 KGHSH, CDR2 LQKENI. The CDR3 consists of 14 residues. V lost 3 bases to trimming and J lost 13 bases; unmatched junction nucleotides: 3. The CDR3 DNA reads TGTGCCAGCTCACCGGGACTAGCGGGAGGGGAACAGTTCTTC. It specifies CASSPGLAGGEQFF.

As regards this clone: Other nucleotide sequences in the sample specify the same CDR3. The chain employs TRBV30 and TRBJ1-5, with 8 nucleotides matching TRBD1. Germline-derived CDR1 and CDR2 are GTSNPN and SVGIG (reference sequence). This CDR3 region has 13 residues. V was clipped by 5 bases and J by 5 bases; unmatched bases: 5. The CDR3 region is CAWSQGVDQPQHF. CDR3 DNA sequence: TGTGCCTGGTCACAGGGGGTGGATCAGCCCCAGCATTTT.

The CDR3 DNA reads as TGTGCCAGCAGTACAGGGGCTGGAGATACGCAGTATTTT. It yields the protein CASSTGAGDTQYF. The genes are TRBV6-4 and TRBJ2-3, with 7 bases aligning to TRBD1. Trimming removed 5 bases from V and 5 bases from J; junction bases left unmatched: 4. Germline CDR1 MRHNA, CDR2 SNTAGT. This CDR3 spans 13 amino acids.

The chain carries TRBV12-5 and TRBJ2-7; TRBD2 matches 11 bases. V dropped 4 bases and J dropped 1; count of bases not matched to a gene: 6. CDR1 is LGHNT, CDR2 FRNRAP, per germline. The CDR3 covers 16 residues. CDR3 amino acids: CASGYGTSGFSYEQYF. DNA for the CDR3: TGTGCTAGTGGTTACGGGACTAGCGGTTTTTCCTACGAGCAGTACTTC.

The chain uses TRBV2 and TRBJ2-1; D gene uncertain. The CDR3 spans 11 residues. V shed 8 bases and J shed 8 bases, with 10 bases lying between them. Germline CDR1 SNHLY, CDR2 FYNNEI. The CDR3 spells CASSSVYEQFF. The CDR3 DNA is TGTGCCAGCTCGTCGGTCTATGAGCAGTTCTTC.

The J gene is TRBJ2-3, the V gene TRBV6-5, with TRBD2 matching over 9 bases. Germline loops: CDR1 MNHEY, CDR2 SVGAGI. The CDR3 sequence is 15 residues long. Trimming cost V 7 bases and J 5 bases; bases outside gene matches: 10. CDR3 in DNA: TGTGCCAGCACCCCGTTAGCGGGGGTCGGAGATACGCAGTATTTT. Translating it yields CASTPLAGVGDTQYF.